This paragraph covers one T cell receptor (beta chain) sequence. Its specificity is unknown. These data originate in a study of cytomegalovirus exposure and HLA in healthy donors. Study information: Drawn from HLA-typed donors, some 80 million unique TCRs were held in an early data release. Notes on the study in general: Most of the CMV-associated TCR beta chains (in a later analysis) appeared to be HLA-restricted. Around 160 TCR beta chains were listed as cytomegalovirus-associated.

Healthy bone marrow donors formed the donor group. The PCR was carried out with 60 Vbeta primers and 13 Jbeta primers. Profiling relied on immunoSEQ multiplex PCR, and the TCRdb table lists in-frame clones only, not all of them. The data hold 120,000 or so clones, with approximately 75% observed a single time. The clonotype comes from a middle-aged man in good health and CMV-seronegative. Sequencing was done on a sample of PBMCs.

CDR3: CASSPAADNYGYTF. CDR3 sequence (DNA): TGTGCCAGCTCACCGGCCGCGGATAACTATGGCTACACCTTC. The rearrangement links TRBV18 to TRBJ1-2; no reliable D call. CDR3 length: 14 residues. Germline CDR1 is KGHSH and CDR2 is LQKENI. Trimming cost V 3 bases and J 1 base, with 9 bases left between them.